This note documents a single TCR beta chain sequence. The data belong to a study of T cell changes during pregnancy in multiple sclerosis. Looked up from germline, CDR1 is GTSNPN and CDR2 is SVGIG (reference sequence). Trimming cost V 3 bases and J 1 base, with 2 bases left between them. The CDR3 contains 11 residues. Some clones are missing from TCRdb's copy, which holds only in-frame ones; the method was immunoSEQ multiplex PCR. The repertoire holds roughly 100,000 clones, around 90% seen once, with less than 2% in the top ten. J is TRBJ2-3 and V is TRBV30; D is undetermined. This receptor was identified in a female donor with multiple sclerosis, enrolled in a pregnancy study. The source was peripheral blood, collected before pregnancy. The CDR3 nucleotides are TGTGCCTGGAGCGGCACAGATACGCAGTATTTT. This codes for CAWSGTDTQYF.